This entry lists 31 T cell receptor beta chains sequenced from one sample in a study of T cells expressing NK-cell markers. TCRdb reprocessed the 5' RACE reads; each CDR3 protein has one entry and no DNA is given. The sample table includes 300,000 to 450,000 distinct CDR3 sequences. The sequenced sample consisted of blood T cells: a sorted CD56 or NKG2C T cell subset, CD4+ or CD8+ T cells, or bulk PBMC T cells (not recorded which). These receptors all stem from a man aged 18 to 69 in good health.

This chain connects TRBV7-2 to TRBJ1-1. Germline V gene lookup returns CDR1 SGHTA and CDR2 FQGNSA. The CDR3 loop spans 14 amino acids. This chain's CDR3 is CASSLDRWNTEAFF.

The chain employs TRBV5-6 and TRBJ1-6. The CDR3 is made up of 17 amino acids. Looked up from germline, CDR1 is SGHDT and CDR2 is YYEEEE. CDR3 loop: CASSLDQGFSYNSPLHF.

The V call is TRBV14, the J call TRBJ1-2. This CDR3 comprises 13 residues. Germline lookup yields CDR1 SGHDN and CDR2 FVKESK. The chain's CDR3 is CASSLGRAYGYTF.

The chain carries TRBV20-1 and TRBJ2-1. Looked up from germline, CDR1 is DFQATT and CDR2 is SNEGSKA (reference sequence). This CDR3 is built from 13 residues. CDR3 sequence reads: CSALHTTRNEQFF.

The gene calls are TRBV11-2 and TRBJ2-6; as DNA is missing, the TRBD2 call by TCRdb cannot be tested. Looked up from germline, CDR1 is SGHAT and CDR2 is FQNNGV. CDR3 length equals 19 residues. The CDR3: CASSLVPAGSASGANVLTF. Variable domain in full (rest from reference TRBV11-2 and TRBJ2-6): EAGVAQSPRYKIIEKRQSVAFWCNPISGHATLYWYQQILGQGPKLLIQFQNNGVVDDSQLPKDRFSAERLKGVDSTLKIQPAKLEDSAVYLCASSLVPAGSASGANVLTFGAGSRLTVL.

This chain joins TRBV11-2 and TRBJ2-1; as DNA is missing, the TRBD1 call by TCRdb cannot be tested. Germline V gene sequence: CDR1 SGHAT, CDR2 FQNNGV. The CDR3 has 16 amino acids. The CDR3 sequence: CASSLRPGSGDNEQFF.

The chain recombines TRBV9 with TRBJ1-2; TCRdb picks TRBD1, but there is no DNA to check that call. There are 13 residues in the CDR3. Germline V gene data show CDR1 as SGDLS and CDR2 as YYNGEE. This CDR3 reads CASSVEVTGGYTF.

This CDR3 is CATTALGFVPNEQFF. The chain is built from TRBV24-1 and TRBJ2-1. The germline V gene has CDR1 KGHDR and CDR2 SFDVKD. This CDR3 is 15 amino acids long.

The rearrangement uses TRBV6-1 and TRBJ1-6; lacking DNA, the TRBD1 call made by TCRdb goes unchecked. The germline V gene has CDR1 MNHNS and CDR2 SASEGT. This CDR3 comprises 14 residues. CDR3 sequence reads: CASTIGTVHSPLHF.

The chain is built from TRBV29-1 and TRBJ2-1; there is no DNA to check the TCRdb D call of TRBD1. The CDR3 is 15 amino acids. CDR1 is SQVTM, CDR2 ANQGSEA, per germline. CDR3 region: CSVESPGQGANEQFF.

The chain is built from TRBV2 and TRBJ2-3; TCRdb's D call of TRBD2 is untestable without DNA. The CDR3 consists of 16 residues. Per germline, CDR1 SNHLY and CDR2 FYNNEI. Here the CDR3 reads CASRLTSGGKVDTQYF.

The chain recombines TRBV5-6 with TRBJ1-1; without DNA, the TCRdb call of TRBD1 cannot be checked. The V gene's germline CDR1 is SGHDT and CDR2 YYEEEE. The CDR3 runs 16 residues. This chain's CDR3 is CASSLMGAGVYTEAFF.

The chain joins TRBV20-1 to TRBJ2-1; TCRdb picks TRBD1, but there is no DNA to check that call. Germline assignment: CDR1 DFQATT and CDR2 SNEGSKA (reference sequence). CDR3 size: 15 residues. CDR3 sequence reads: CSAPTTRGGDNEQFF.

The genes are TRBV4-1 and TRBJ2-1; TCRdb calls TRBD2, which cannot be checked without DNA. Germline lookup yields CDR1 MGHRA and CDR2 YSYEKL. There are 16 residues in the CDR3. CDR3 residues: CASSQGPITPRNEQFF.

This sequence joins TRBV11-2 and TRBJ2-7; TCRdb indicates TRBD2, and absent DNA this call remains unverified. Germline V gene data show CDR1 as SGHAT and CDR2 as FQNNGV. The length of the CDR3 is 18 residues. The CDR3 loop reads CASGPRLAGGTASHEQYF.

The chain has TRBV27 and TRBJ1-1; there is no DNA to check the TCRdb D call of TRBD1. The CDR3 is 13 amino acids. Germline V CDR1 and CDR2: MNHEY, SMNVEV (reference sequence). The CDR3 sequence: CASSLRADREAFF.

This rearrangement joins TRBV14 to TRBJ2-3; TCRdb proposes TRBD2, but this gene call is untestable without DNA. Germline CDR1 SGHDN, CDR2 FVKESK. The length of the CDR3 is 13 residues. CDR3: CASSYRTSGGAYF.

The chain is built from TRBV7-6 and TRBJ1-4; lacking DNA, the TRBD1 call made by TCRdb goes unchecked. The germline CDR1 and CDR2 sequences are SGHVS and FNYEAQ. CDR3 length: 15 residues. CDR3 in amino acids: CASSLAAGEGEKLFF.

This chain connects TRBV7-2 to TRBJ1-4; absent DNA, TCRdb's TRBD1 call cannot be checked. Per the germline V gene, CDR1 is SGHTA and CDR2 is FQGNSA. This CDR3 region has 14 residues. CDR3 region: CASSLIGAGEKLFF.

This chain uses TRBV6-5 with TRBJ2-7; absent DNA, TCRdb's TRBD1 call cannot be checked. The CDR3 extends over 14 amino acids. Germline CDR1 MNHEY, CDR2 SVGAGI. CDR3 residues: CASSYSGGQGKQYF.

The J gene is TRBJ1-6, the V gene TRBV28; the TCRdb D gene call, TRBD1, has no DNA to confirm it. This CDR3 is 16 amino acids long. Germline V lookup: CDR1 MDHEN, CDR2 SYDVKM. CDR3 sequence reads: CASSLGTVVQFSPLHF.

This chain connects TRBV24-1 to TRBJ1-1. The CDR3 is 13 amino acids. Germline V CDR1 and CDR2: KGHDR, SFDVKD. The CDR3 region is CATSDFGDTEAFF.

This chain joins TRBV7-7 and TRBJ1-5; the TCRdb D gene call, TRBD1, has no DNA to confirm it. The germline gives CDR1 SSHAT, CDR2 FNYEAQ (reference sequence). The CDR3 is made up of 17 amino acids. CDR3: CASSQSNDRGHGQPQHF.

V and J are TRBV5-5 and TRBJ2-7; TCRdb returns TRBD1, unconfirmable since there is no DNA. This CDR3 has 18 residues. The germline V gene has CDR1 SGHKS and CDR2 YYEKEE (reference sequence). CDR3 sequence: CASSSERGTGYKAYEQYF.

CDR3 protein: CASSLGLAANEQFF. This chain connects TRBV5-1 to TRBJ2-1. CDR3 length equals 14 residues. In germline, CDR1 is SGHRS, CDR2 YFSETQ.

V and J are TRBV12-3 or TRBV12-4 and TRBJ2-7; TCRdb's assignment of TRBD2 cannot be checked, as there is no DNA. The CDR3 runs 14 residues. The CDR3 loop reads CASSQGPTSYEQYF.

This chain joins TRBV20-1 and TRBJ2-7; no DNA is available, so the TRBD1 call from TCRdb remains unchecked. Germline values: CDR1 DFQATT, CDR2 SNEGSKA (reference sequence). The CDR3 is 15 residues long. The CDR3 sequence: CSAREGAGGSNEQYF.

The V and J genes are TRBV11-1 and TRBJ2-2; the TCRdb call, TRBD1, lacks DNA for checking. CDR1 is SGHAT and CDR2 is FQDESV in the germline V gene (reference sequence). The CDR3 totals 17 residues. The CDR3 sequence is CASSLGRRDRPAGELFF. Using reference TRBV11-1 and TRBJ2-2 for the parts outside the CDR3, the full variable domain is EAEVAQSPRYKITEKSQAVAFWCDPISGHATLYWYRQILGQGPELLVQFQDESVVDDSQLPKDRFSAERLKGVDSTLKIQPAELGDSAMYLCASSLGRRDRPAGELFFGEGSRLTVL.

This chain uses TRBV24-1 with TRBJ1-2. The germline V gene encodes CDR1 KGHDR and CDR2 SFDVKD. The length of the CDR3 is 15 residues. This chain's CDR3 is CATSDPKWGRDGYTF.

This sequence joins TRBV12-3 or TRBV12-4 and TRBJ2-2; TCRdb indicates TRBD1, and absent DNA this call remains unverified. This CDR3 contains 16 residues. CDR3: CASRETKGDWAGELFF.

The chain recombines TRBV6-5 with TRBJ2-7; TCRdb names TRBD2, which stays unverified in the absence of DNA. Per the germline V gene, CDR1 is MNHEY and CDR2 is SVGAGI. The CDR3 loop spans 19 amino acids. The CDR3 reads CASSPRLAGGQSLGYEQYF.